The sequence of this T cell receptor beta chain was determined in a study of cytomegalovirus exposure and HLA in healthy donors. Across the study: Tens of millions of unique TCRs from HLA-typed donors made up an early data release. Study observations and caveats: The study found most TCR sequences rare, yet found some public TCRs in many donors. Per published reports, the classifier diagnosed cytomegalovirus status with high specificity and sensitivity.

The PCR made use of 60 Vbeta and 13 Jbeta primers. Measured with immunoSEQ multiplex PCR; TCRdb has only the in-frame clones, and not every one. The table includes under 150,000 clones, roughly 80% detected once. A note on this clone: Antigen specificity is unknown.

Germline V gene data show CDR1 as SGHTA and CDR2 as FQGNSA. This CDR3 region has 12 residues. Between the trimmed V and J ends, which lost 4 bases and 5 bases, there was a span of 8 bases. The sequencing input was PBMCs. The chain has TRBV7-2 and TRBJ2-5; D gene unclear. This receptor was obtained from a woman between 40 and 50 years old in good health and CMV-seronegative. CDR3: CASSSTRETQYF. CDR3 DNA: TGTGCCAGCAGCTCCACCAGGGAGACCCAGTACTTC.